The 19 T cell receptor beta chains presented below share a single source sample, sequenced in a study of blood T cell repertoires in COVID-19. Data came from immunoSEQ multiplex PCR; TCRdb stores just in-frame clones and leaves some out. Of around 340,000 clones in the sample, approximately 89% were seen once. Specimen: peripheral blood. The receptors were sampled from a woman in her sixties or seventies with COVID-19, enrolled during active disease.

The gene calls are TRBV27 and TRBJ1-2, with D tentatively TRBD1 (5 bases). CDR1 and CDR2 from the germline V gene are MNHEY and SMNVEV (reference sequence). Trimming removed 0 bases from V and 0 bases from J, with 20 bases in between. The length of the CDR3 is 19 residues. The CDR3 nucleotides read TGTGCCAGCAGTTTATCGGTAGTCGGCAGGGCCCGCGCTAACTATGGCTACACCTTC. Translated, it gives CASSLSVVGRARANYGYTF.

The rearrangement uses TRBV29-1 and TRBJ2-7; 9 bases fit TRBD1. The CDR3 consists of 14 residues. Germline V gene lookup returns CDR1 SQVTM and CDR2 ANQGSEA. V shed 5 bases, J shed 4 bases, and the junction held 9 bases outside the gene matches. CDR3 amino acids: CSVRIGTGLYEQYF. CDR3 nucleotide sequence: TGCAGCGTTAGAATTGGGACAGGGCTGTACGAGCAGTACTTC.

There are a few counts of this clone. V is TRBV9 and J is TRBJ2-3, with D possibly matching TRBD2 (6 bases). The V gene lost 4 bases and the J gene lost 0 bases, with 12 bases spanning the gap. Germline-derived CDR1 and CDR2 are SGDLS and YYNGEE. CDR3 length: 15 amino acids. The CDR3: CASSIFAGSTDTQYF. In DNA, the CDR3 is TGTGCCAGCAGCATCTTTGCGGGGAGCACAGATACGCAGTATTTT.

The rearrangement joins TRBV5-4 to TRBJ2-2; the match to TRBD1 covers 8 bases. Germline V gene data show CDR1 as SGHNT and CDR2 as YYREEE (reference sequence). The CDR3 length is 15 residues. The V segment lost 4 bases and the J segment 5 bases; nucleotides outside the gene matches: 7. The chain's CDR3 is CASSRTGLGTGELFF. CDR3 in DNA: TGTGCCAGCAGCCGGACAGGGTTGGGGACCGGGGAGCTGTTTTTT.

The chain recombines TRBV2 with TRBJ1-3, with D possibly matching TRBD1 (5 bases). The CDR3 has 18 residues. In germline, CDR1 is SNHLY, CDR2 FYNNEI. Deletions cut 4 bases from V and 2 bases from J, with 21 bases between. In DNA form, the CDR3 reads TGTGCCAGCAGTGGGTACTACACAGGTCGATCCGCTGGAAACACCATATATTTT. This translates into CASSGYYTGRSAGNTIYF.

The chain carries TRBV7-2 and TRBJ2-2; D is possibly TRBD1 (6 bases). The length of the CDR3 is 16 residues. Germline lookup yields CDR1 SGHTA and CDR2 FQGNSA. V dropped 0 bases and J dropped 4 bases, with 12 bases sitting between them. The CDR3 here is CASSLAGQPTTGELFF. CDR3 sequence (DNA): TGTGCCAGCAGCTTAGCAGGACAGCCGACCACCGGGGAGCTGTTTTTT.

V is TRBV11-2 and J is TRBJ2-3; weak D call: TRBD2 (7 bases). This CDR3 region has 16 residues. V was clipped by 7 bases and J by 4 bases, with 21 bases between them. Germline V gives CDR1 SGHAT, CDR2 FQNNGV. CDR3 DNA sequence: TGTGCCAGCACCTTTCGTGAGGGGGGGTGGTCAGATACGCAGTATTTT. As protein: CASTFREGGWSDTQYF.

J is TRBJ1-1 and V is TRBV19; 11 positions match TRBD1. Losses at the gene ends were 3 bases for V and 4 bases for J; bases not matched to a gene: 13. Germline CDR1 LNHDA, CDR2 SQIVND (reference sequence). This CDR3 is built from 18 residues. CDR3: CASSIRGGQGAVATEAFF. The CDR3 bases are TGTGCCAGTAGTATCAGGGGAGGACAGGGGGCGGTGGCCACTGAAGCTTTCTTT.

In DNA form, the CDR3 reads TGTGCCAGCAGTCAACTCGCTGGCTACACCTTC. This codes for CASSQLAGYTF. The J gene is TRBJ1-2, the V gene TRBV2; D remains ambiguous. The V gene's germline CDR1 is SNHLY and CDR2 FYNNEI. The CDR3 has 11 amino acids. V shed 5 bases and J shed 7 bases, with 8 bases lying between them.

CDR3 sequence (DNA): TGTGCCAGCAGTGGGGGCACAAGCAATCAGCCCCAGCATTTT. It encodes CASSGGTSNQPQHF. This chain links TRBV2 with TRBJ1-5; perhaps TRBD1 as D (5 bases). Germline V gene sequence: CDR1 SNHLY, CDR2 FYNNEI. Trimming left V 4 bases short and J 1 base short, with 8 bases between. The CDR3 is 14 residues long.

The rearrangement joins TRBV5-4 to TRBJ1-1; D gene ambiguous. Germline assignment: CDR1 SGHNT and CDR2 YYREEE (reference sequence). The CDR3 runs to 14 residues. Trimming took 0 bases from V and 1 from J, leaving 7 bases between them. CDR3 sequence (DNA): TGTGCCAGCAGCTTGGCCAGACAGAACACTGAAGCTTTCTTT. Translation gives CASSLARQNTEAFF.

The chain recombines TRBV3-1 (or the pseudogene TRBV3-2) with TRBJ1-1, with 10 bases identical to TRBD1. V lost 0 bases, J lost 4 bases, and 14 bases stayed unmatched. This CDR3 has 19 residues. The germline CDR1 and CDR2 sequences are LGHDT and YNNKEL (reference sequence). CDR3 in DNA: TGTGCCAGCAGCCAAGATTGGCCTCCGGGACAGGGGTCGAGCACTGAAGCTTTCTTT. Amino acid sequence: CASSQDWPPGQGSSTEAFF.

The chain couples TRBV5-6 to TRBJ1-5; maybe TRBD1 (6 bases). CDR1 is SGHDT, CDR2 YYEEEE, per germline. This CDR3 is 18 amino acids long. The germline V and J ends were trimmed by 0 bases and 0 bases, with 16 bases remaining between them. The CDR3 protein is CASSLEGEEGYSNQPQHF. The CDR3 nucleotides read TGTGCCAGCAGCTTGGAGGGGGAAGAGGGATATAGCAATCAGCCCCAGCATTTT.

The chain has TRBV5-1 and TRBJ2-3, with a possible D match to TRBD1 (8 bases). Germline lookup yields CDR1 SGHRS and CDR2 YFSETQ. There are 15 residues in the CDR3. V was trimmed by 5 bases and J by 1 base, leaving 14 bases between them. CDR3 region: CASRREGQGTDTQYF. CDR3 bases: TGCGCCAGCAGAAGGGAGGGACAGGGCACAGATACGCAGTATTTT.

The rearrangement links TRBV6-5 to TRBJ1-1; D is perhaps TRBD1 (5 bases). This CDR3 contains 14 residues. CDR1 is MNHEY and CDR2 is SVGAGI in the germline V gene. Deletions cut 5 bases from V and 4 bases from J, with 14 bases between. CDR3 bases: TGTGCCAGCAGTAACGCGGACACAGGCACTGAAGCTTTCTTT. This translates into CASSNADTGTEAFF.

This chain links TRBV6-5 with TRBJ1-2, with 7 bases that match TRBD1. After removal of 2 bases from V and 2 bases from J, the junction contained 2 bases not matched to a gene. CDR3 size: 14 residues. Germline lookup yields CDR1 MNHEY and CDR2 SVGAGI. The CDR3 reads CASSYPQGNYGYTF. Written as DNA, the CDR3 is TGTGCCAGCAGTTACCCACAGGGGAACTATGGCTACACCTTC.

The J gene is TRBJ1-3, the V gene TRBV6-6; TRBD1 aligns across 7 bases. CDR1 is MNHNY and CDR2 is SVGAGI in the germline V gene (reference sequence). V gave up 6 bases and J gave up 0 bases; unmatched junction bases: 8. There are 16 residues in the CDR3. CDR3 sequence (DNA): TGTGCCAGCAGAATGGGACAGAAAACCTCTGGAAACACCATATATTTT. Protein sequence: CASRMGQKTSGNTIYF.

The V and J genes are TRBV10-3 and TRBJ1-6, with D uncertain. The CDR3 is 16 amino acids. Germline CDR1 reads ENHRY; CDR2 reads SYGVKD. The V end lost 1 base, the J end lost 0 bases, and 7 bases lay between the germline ends. CDR3 in DNA: TGTGCCATCAGTGAGTTCACGAGCTCCTATAATTCACCCCTCCACTTT. Its translation is CAISEFTSSYNSPLHF.

V usage is TRBV6-5 and J usage is TRBJ1-2; 7 bases agree with TRBD1. V was pared by 6 bases and J by 4 bases, with 5 bases of the junction left unmatched. Germline loops: CDR1 MNHEY, CDR2 SVGAGI. This CDR3 is 13 amino acids long. The CDR3 loop is CASRAGQAYGYTF. Written as DNA, the CDR3 is TGTGCCAGCAGGGCCGGACAGGCCTATGGCTACACCTTC.